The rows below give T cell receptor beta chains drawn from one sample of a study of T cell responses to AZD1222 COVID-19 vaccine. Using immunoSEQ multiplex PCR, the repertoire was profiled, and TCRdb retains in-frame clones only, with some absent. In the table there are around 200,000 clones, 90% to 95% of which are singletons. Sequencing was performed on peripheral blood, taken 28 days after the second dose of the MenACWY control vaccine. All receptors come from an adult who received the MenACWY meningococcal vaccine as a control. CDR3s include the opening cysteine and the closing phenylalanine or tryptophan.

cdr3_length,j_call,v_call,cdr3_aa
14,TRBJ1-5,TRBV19,CASSIIQGGQPQHF
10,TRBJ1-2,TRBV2,CARNRGGYTF
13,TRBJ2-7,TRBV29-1,CSAVTGGGYEQYF
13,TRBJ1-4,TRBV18,CASQMATNEKLFF
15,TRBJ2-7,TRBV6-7,CASSYRDRVSYEQYF
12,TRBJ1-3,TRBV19,CASSAEGNTIYF
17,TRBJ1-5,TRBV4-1,CASSQDRDRGNDQPQHF
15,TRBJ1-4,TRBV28,CASSTRGGGNEKLFF
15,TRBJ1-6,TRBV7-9,CASSLALVDWSPLHF
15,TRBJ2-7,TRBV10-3,CAISEIRDSSYEQYF
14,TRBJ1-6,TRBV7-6,CASSTRGSNSPLHF
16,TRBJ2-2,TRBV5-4,CASSLGDRGRVGELFF
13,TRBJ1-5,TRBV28,CASTDGRNQPQHF
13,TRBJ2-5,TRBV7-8,CASSLEAGPTQYF
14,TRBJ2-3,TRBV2,CASRKGLSTDTQYF
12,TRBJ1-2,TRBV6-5,CATETGGYGYTF
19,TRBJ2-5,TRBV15,CATSVNRGTGGTSQETQYF
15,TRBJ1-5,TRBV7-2,CASSLGGQGAQPQHF
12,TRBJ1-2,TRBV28,CASSSAVSGYTF
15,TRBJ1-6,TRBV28,CASSYPGTGNSPLHF
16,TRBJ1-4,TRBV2,CASSATRPPGGEKLFF
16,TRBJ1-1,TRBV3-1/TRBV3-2,CASSQGTGTMNTEAFF
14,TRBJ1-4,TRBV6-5,CASTGGDSNEKLFF
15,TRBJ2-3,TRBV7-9,CASSPGHLGTDTQYF
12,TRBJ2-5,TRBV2,CAQEGPQKTQYF
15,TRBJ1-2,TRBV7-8,CASSLGQLINYGYTF
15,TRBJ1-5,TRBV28,CASSWITEENQPQHF
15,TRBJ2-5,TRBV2,CASSEARGGTETQYF
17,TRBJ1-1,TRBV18,CASSERQGLSLNTEAFF
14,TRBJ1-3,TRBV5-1,CASSRDISGNTIYF
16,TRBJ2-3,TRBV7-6,CASSLRLAGGTDTQYF
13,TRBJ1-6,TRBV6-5,CASSWDGRSPLHF
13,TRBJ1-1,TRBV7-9,CASSLGGGTEAFF
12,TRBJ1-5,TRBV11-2,CASSQGLQPQHF
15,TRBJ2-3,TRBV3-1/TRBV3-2,CASSLGVSSTDTQYF
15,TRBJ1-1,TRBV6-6,CASRPATGGAREAFF
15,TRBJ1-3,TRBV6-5,CASRPGTGAGNTIYF
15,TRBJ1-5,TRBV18,CASSPGTSWGQPQHF
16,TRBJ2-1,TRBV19,CASSIVLAGGRNEQFF
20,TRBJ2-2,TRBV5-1,CASSLQFGLAGDANTGELFF
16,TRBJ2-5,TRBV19,CASSMPSGGVSETQYF
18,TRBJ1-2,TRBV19,CASSPTRGAFSFSRGYTF
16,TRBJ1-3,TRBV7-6,CASSLVQGWSGNTIYF
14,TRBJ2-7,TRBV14,CASSWGQPSYEQYF
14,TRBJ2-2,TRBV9,CASNSQGGTGELFF
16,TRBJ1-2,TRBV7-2,CASSERQGAPLGGYTF
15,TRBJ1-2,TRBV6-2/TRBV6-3,CASSYEDRVAYGYTF
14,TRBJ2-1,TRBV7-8,CASSLADGTNEQFF
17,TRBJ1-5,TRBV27,CASSLTGGIYSNQPQHF
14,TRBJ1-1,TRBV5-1,CASSFLTLNTEAFF
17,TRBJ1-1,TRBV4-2,CASSHEGAGIRRTEAFF